Following are 12 T cell receptor beta chains from one sample sequenced in a study of blood T cell repertoires in COVID-19. Method: immunoSEQ multiplex PCR; TCRdb's copy keeps in-frame clones and lacks some. The sample lists around 52,000 clones; almost 85% were seen once. Input material: peripheral blood. Source of these receptors: an elderly woman with acute or convalescent COVID-19.

The rearrangement joins TRBV24-1 to TRBJ2-3; 16 positions agree with TRBD2. CDR3 length: 19 residues. Per germline, CDR1 KGHDR and CDR2 SFDVKD. V dropped 5 bases and J dropped 3; count of bases not matched to a gene: 10. CDR3 bases: TGTGCCACCAGTGCCCCCCTTGGGACTAGCGGGGGGGGTACAGATACGCAGTATTTT. Translation: CATSAPLGTSGGGTDTQYF.

V gene TRBV19 combines with J gene TRBJ1-3, with D possibly TRBD1 on 5 matching bases. Trimming took off 2 bases at V and 2 bases at J, with 7 bases between the two ends. In germline, CDR1 is LNHDA, CDR2 SQIVND (reference sequence). This CDR3 spans 14 amino acids. This CDR3 is CASSIQGTGNTIYF. In nucleotides, the CDR3 is TGTGCCAGTAGTATACAGGGTACTGGAAACACCATATATTTT.

This chain joins TRBV27 and TRBJ2-7; TRBD2 agrees at 12 bases. Per the germline V gene, CDR1 is MNHEY and CDR2 is SMNVEV (reference sequence). This CDR3 is 17 amino acids long. Trimming cost V 7 bases and J 4 bases; bases outside gene matches: 14. This CDR3 reads CASIRTLTSGSQYEQYF. The CDR3 DNA is TGTGCCAGCATCCGTACCCTGACTAGCGGGAGCCAGTACGAGCAGTACTTC.

The chain employs TRBV5-4 and TRBJ2-7, with D tentatively TRBD1 (8 bases). CDR3 length: 16 residues. CDR1 and CDR2 (germline): SGHNT, YYREEE (reference sequence). Trimming shortened V by 3 bases and J by 1 base, and 17 bases separated the two germline ends. The CDR3 DNA reads as TGTGCCAGCAGCTCCACAGGGGGGGGCTGGTCCTACGAGCAGTACTTC. Amino acids: CASSSTGGGWSYEQYF.

The chain carries TRBV28 and TRBJ1-6, with D possibly matching TRBD1 (5 bases). This CDR3 region has 14 residues. Trimming took off 7 bases at V and 6 bases at J, with 13 bases between the two ends. CDR1 is MDHEN and CDR2 is SYDVKM in the germline V gene. The CDR3 here is CASKGGGANSPLHF. CDR3 DNA sequence: TGTGCCAGCAAGGGAGGCGGGGCTAATTCACCCCTCCACTTT.

This chain links TRBV5-1 with TRBJ2-5, with 8 positions matching TRBD1. The CDR3 extends over 14 amino acids. After removal of 3 bases from V and 2 bases from J, the junction contained 3 bases not matched to a gene. Germline values: CDR1 SGHRS, CDR2 YFSETQ. The CDR3 loop is CASSSRTGQETQYF. The CDR3 bases are TGCGCCAGCAGCTCCCGGACAGGGCAAGAGACCCAGTACTTC.

The gene calls are TRBV7-9 and TRBJ1-3, with 7 nucleotides matching TRBD1. Per germline, CDR1 SEHNR and CDR2 FQNEAQ (reference sequence). Trimming at V came to 5 bases and at J to 1 base, leaving 8 bases not matched to a gene. This CDR3 spans 16 amino acids. The CDR3 nucleotides read TGTGCCAGCAGCCCTCTATGGACAGGTTCTGGAAACACCATATATTTT. It yields the protein CASSPLWTGSGNTIYF. The full variable domain, its missing parts supplied by reference TRBV7-9 and TRBJ1-3, is DTGVSQNPRHKITKRGQNVTFRCDPISEHNRLYWYRQTLGQGPEFLTYFQNEAQLEKSRLLSDRFSAERPKGSFSTLEIQRTEQGDSAMYLCASSPLWTGSGNTIYFGEGSWLTVV.

The chain has TRBV14 and TRBJ2-3; D is uncertain. This CDR3 comprises 15 residues. Germline CDR1 and CDR2: SGHDN and FVKESK. V lost 0 bases to trimming and J lost 6 bases, with 13 bases between them. The CDR3 DNA sequence: TGTGCCAGCAGCCAAGATCTACCAATTTGGGATACGCAGTATTTT. Its translation: CASSQDLPIWDTQYF.

V usage is TRBV27 and J usage is TRBJ2-7; D is possibly TRBD2 (6 bases). The germline V gene has CDR1 MNHEY and CDR2 SMNVEV (reference sequence). The CDR3 totals 15 residues. Trimming pared 4 bases from V and 2 bases from J, leaving 15 bases between. The CDR3 is CASSSGSGPAYEQYF. DNA for the CDR3: TGTGCCAGCAGTTCGGGGAGCGGGCCCGCCTACGAGCAGTACTTC.

The table lists this clone with a count of one. This sequence joins TRBV6-1 and TRBJ2-2; 10 bases match TRBD2. Looked up from germline, CDR1 is MNHNS and CDR2 is SASEGT. The ends lost 3 bases at V and 0 bases at J; junction bases unmatched: 1. The CDR3 is made up of 16 amino acids. CDR3 sequence: CASSDGLAANTGELFF. The CDR3 nucleotides read TGTGCCAGCAGTGATGGACTAGCGGCGAACACCGGGGAGCTGTTTTTT.

The V gene is TRBV5-8, the J gene TRBJ2-6, with D perhaps matching TRBD1 (5 bases). This CDR3 is built from 17 residues. Trimming took off 1 base at V and 4 bases at J, with 15 bases between the two ends. The germline V gene has CDR1 SGHTS and CDR2 YDEGEE. CDR3 protein: CASSLIQGGGGANVLTF. The DNA of the CDR3 is TGTGCCAGCAGCTTGATCCAGGGTGGTGGCGGGGCCAACGTCCTGACTTTC.

The chain carries TRBV5-4 and TRBJ2-2; 7 bases match TRBD1. The CDR3 covers 15 residues. The V gene's germline CDR1 is SGHNT and CDR2 YYREEE (reference sequence). Germline trimming cut 0 bases from V and 3 bases from J; bases unmatched to any gene: 2. CDR3 sequence: CASSLGTGDTGELFF. The DNA of the CDR3 is TGTGCCAGCAGCTTGGGGACAGGAGACACCGGGGAGCTGTTTTTT.